This T cell receptor beta chain originates from a study of blood T cells in healthy people across ages. Study observations and caveats: More naive CD4+ cells and higher diversity were found in long-lived than in aged donors.

This clonotype was detected only a few times. What it binds is unknown. Primed by a sample-barcoded 5' primer and a J-beta primer mix, a second PCR proceeded for about 6 to 12 cycles. TCRdb re-analysed the 5' RACE reads in MiXCR, keeping a single row per CDR3 protein. The sample shows about 780,000 distinct CDR3 sequences, about half of them seen only once. Sample: blood. The source of this sequence is a man of 80 years or more in good health.

CDR3 DNA: TGTGCCAGCAGTAGGGACAGGGGGCAAAAACTGTTTTTT. It specifies CASSRDRGQKLFF. The rearrangement joins TRBV27 to TRBJ1-4; 12 bases map to TRBD1. The germline V gene encodes CDR1 MNHEY and CDR2 SMNVEV (reference sequence). The trim removed 5 bases at V and 9 bases at J, leaving 1 base unmatched. CDR3 length: 13 residues.